This TCR beta chain stems from a study of OX40 agonist ivuxolimab in advanced cancers. Study background: Ivuxolimab, an agonist antibody against OX40 (CD134), was given to patients. Administration of intravenous ivuxolimab to patients occurred every 2 weeks at 0.01 to 10 mg/kg.

Assay used: immunoSEQ multiplex PCR; TCRdb lists only in-frame clones, some missing. The repertoire consists of about 70,000 clones, with roughly 82% occurring once and the leading ten covering under 7.5%. General study findings and limits: Clonal expansion was seen in CD4+ and CD8+ blood T cells by week 6 at 0.1 to 3.0 mg/kg. The average count of expanded clones was higher among CD8+ T cells than among CD4+.

The CDR3 has 14 residues. The germline gives CDR1 MNHEY, CDR2 SMNVEV (reference sequence). V was clipped by 6 bases and J by 7 bases, with 18 bases between them. A note on this clone: Its specificity is not known.

The TCR sequence derives from an adult with an advanced solid tumor such as melanoma, head and neck, liver or kidney cancer. The sequences come from CD4+ or CD8+ T cells sorted from blood, collected in a trial of the OX40 agonist ivuxolimab. The chain employs TRBV27 and TRBJ1-2; no clear D gene. The CDR3 sequence is CASSRSQKTAGYTF. CDR3 sequence (DNA): TGTGCCAGCAGCCGCAGTCAGAAAACGGCTGGCTACACCTTC.